Listed below are T cell receptor beta chains from one sample, sequenced in a study of blood T cell repertoires in COVID-19. Profiled with immunoSEQ multiplex PCR; TCRdb holds only in-frame clones, not every one. The sample holds some 300,000 clones, roughly 91% seen once. Material: peripheral blood. These receptors all come from a woman aged 25 to 45 with COVID-19, enrolled during active disease. Each CDR3 is given with its conserved first and last residue. The D gene is left open where the match is weak. Size is stated for part of the rows, as once, few or many counts, or as a class when the clone is expanded.

v_gene	j_gene	abundance	d_gene	CDR3aa	CDR3nt
TRBV11-2	TRBJ2-5	-	TRBD2	CASSLTSFETQYF	TGTGCCAGCAGCTTGACTAGCTTTGAGACCCAGTACTTC
TRBV6-5	TRBJ2-7	few	-	CASSYSIAGSYEQYF	TGTGCCAGCAGTTACTCGATAGCAGGGTCCTACGAGCAGTACTTC
TRBV30	TRBJ2-7	-	TRBD1	CAWRGTGVYEQYF	TGTGCCTGGAGGGGGACAGGGGTCTACGAGCAGTACTTC
TRBV5-6	TRBJ2-3	-	TRBD2	CASSLVLAGGGDTQYF	TGTGCCAGCAGCTTGGTACTAGCGGGGGGTGGAGATACGCAGTATTTT
TRBV19	TRBJ1-3	-	-	CASSIGSQALGNTIYF	TGTGCCAGTAGTATCGGCTCGCAAGCGTTAGGAAACACCATATATTTT
TRBV12-3/TRBV12-4	TRBJ1-5	-	-	CASSGQRNQPQHF	TGTGCCAGCAGCGGACAGCGCAATCAGCCCCAGCATTTT
TRBV6-2/TRBV6-3	TRBJ1-1	-	TRBD1	CASSHEQGLSTEAFF	TGTGCCAGCAGCCACGAACAGGGGTTAAGCACTGAAGCTTTCTTT
TRBV7-2	TRBJ1-3	-	-	CASSLSVQHLTYSGNTIYF	TGTGCCAGCAGCTTAAGCGTTCAACATTTAACATACTCTGGAAACACCATATATTTT
TRBV6-4	TRBJ2-2	-	-	CASSDSMSTGELFF	TGTGCCAGCAGTGACTCAATGTCTACCGGGGAGCTGTTTTTT
TRBV6-5	TRBJ2-5	-	-	CASSSRTKPARETQYF	TGTGCCAGCAGTTCCCGGACAAAGCCGGCTAGAGAGACCCAGTACTTC
TRBV5-1	TRBJ1-2	-	-	CASSEDWDYGYTF	TGCGCCAGCAGCGAGGATTGGGACTATGGCTACACCTTC
TRBV7-9	TRBJ2-1	-	TRBD2	CASSPLPAWLAGRNEQFF	TGTGCCAGCAGCCCCTTGCCGGCGTGGCTAGCGGGGCGCAATGAGCAGTTCTTC
TRBV4-1	TRBJ2-3	-	-	CASSQLRSRTDTQYF	TGCGCCAGCAGCCAACTCCGGTCTCGCACAGATACGCAGTATTTT
TRBV6-5	TRBJ2-7	-	TRBD1	CASSYSSGGGVEQYF	TGTGCCAGCAGTTACTCGTCAGGGGGTGGGGTCGAGCAGTACTTC
TRBV4-1	TRBJ1-2	-	TRBD1	CASSYPDRDFGYTF	TGCGCCAGCAGCTACCCCGACAGGGACTTTGGCTACACCTTC
TRBV30	TRBJ2-7	few	TRBD1	CAWDSLGQGADEQYF	TGTGCCTGGGATTCTCTCGGACAGGGCGCCGACGAGCAGTACTTC
TRBV27	TRBJ1-4	-	TRBD1	CASSSTGGGEKLFF	TGTGCCAGCAGTTCGACAGGGGGGGGTGAAAAACTGTTTTTT
TRBV11-3	TRBJ1-6	-	-	CASSFRGDNSPLHF	TGTGCCAGCAGCTTTAGAGGCGATAATTCACCCCTCCACTTT
TRBV29-1	TRBJ1-2	-	-	CSVDAQGNYGYTF	TGCAGCGTTGACGCGCAGGGAAACTATGGCTACACCTTC
TRBV27	TRBJ1-5	-	TRBD1	CASSTGGVQPQHF	TGTGCCAGCAGTACAGGGGGCGTTCAGCCCCAGCATTTT
TRBV4-1	TRBJ1-1	-	-	CASSQDRGGNTEAFF	TGCGCCAGCAGCCAAGATCGGGGGGGGAACACTGAAGCTTTCTTT
TRBV14	TRBJ1-1	-	-	CASSQGVLQDKNTEAFF	TGTGCCAGCAGCCAAGGTGTATTACAGGACAAGAACACTGAAGCTTTCTTT
TRBV6-5	TRBJ1-6	-	TRBD1	CASSRQGGSPLHF	TGTGCCAGCAGTCGACAGGGCGGATCACCCCTCCACTTT
TRBV19	TRBJ1-6	few	-	CASSAGMGSPLHF	TGTGCCAGTAGTGCGGGGATGGGCTCACCCCTCCACTTT
TRBV4-1	TRBJ1-4	-	-	CASSQDGISDLVFF	TGCGCCAGCAGCCAAGATGGGATTTCGGACTTGGTGTTTTTT
TRBV5-1	TRBJ1-2	once	TRBD1	CASSWGDRGRGYTF	TGCGCCAGCAGCTGGGGGGACAGGGGGCGAGGTTACACCTTC
TRBV6-5	TRBJ2-7	-	-	CASSDRQATYEQYF	TGTGCCAGCAGCGACCGACAGGCGACCTACGAGCAGTACTTC